The 5 T cell receptor beta chains given below trace back to one sample, sequenced in a study of T-cell memory formation after mild COVID-19. TCRdb processed the 5' RACE reads anew with MiXCR; each CDR3 protein has one entry. This table holds about 500,000 distinct CDR3 sequences, just over 20% found once. The sample comprised PBMCs or a T cell subset sorted from them (not recorded which). The receptors were gathered from an adult woman who had mild COVID-19 (a few samples of this study predate the infection). Cell type and time point are not known.

This clonotype was counted between two and nine times. This chain joins TRBV7-7 and TRBJ2-2; 7 bases fit TRBD1. The CDR3 spans 16 residues. Germline CDR1 reads SSHAT; CDR2 reads FNYEAQ (reference sequence). Losses at the gene ends were 1 base for V and 0 bases for J; bases not matched to a gene: 2. This CDR3 reads CASSLETGSNTGELFF. The DNA of the CDR3 is TGTGCCAGCAGCTTAGAGACAGGGTCGAACACCGGGGAGCTGTTTTTT.

The genes are TRBV19 and TRBJ2-3, with 7 nucleotides matching TRBD1. CDR1 LNHDA and CDR2 SQIVND come from the germline V gene (reference sequence). Unmatched junction bases numbered 12, after V lost 7 bases and J lost 5 bases. CDR3 length equals 15 residues. Here the CDR3 DNA reads TGTGCCAGTACAAAGACAGGGCCGCGCGTAGATACGCAGTATTTT. Protein sequence: CASTKTGPRVDTQYF.

The V call is TRBV20-1, the J call TRBJ2-7; 7 nucleotides line up with TRBD2. The CDR3 totals 15 residues. J lost 7 bases, V lost 0 bases, and 12 bases had no gene match. CDR1 and CDR2 (germline): DFQATT, SNEGSKA (reference sequence). The CDR3 bases are TGCAGTGCTAGAGAATGGACTAGTTATGAATATGAGCAGTACTTC. Translating it yields CSAREWTSYEYEQYF.

The table lists this clonotype with a few counts. The chain joins TRBV4-1 to TRBJ2-7; 7 bases align to TRBD1. Germline V CDR1 and CDR2: MGHRA, YSYEKL. Germline trimming cut 0 bases from V and 0 bases from J; bases unmatched to any gene: 5. The CDR3 length is 16 residues. This chain's CDR3 is CASSQDPGQSSYEQYF. DNA of the CDR3: TGCGCCAGCAGCCAAGATCCGGGACAGAGCTCCTACGAGCAGTACTTC.

The sample holds many counts of this clonotype. The chain uses TRBV4-2 and TRBJ2-3; D is undetermined. Germline V gives CDR1 LGHNA, CDR2 YNFKEQ. V lost 0 bases to trimming and J lost 3 bases, with 10 bases between them. The CDR3 extends over 15 amino acids. DNA of the CDR3: TGTGCCAGCAGCCAAGATTTTGTGGGAACAGATACGCAGTATTTT. Protein sequence: CASSQDFVGTDTQYF.